This T cell receptor (beta chain) stems from a study of glioma-infiltrating T cells. Study-wide points: Gliomas, especially low-grade, showed above-expected tissue-blood divergence; non-neoplastic patients showed below. Tissue and blood shared very few CDR3 sequences.

TCR alpha and beta CDR3 regions were amplified from RNA using iRepertoire nested multiplex PCR. Input was roughly 85-400 ng of tissue mRNA or PBMC total RNA. TCRdb passed the multiplex PCR reads through MiXCR, listing each CDR3 protein once. The sample lists 95,000 to 110,000 distinct CDR3 sequences, 29% seen once, with about 40% in the top ten. The germline V gene encodes CDR1 SGHVS and CDR2 FNYEAQ. V was shortened by 4 bases and J by 0 bases, with 7 bases between the two germline ends. The CDR3 loop spans 14 amino acids. As for this clonotype: Its cognate antigen is unknown.

The J gene is TRBJ2-1, the V gene TRBV7-6; D is uncertain. This TCR was recovered from a human donor with low-grade glioma or glioblastoma, undergoing nonglioma brain surgery, or in good health (not recorded which). The sequenced material came from glioma tissue, nonneoplastic brain tissue, or PBMCs (not recorded which). The CDR3 is CASSSPSSYNEQFF. The CDR3 nucleotides are TGTGCCAGCAGCTCTCCGAGCTCCTACAATGAGCAGTTCTTC.